This TCR beta chain was captured in a study of response to subunit inactivated influenza vaccine. TCRdb reanalysed the RT-PCR reads using MiXCR and keeps one entry per CDR3 protein. The repertoire holds around 200,000 distinct CDR3 sequences, with about 12% as singletons. The CDR3 loop spans 16 amino acids. Germline V lookup: CDR1 LNHDA, CDR2 SQIVND (reference sequence). Trimming took off 5 bases at V and 0 bases at J, with 16 bases between the two ends. The same specimen was also included in a second study, on T cells expressing NK-cell markers. As reported in that work: It was by 5'RACE template switching with UMIs that TCR beta cDNA was made.

The clonotype comes from a middle-aged man who received an inactivated influenza vaccine. The sequences come from CD8+ T cells sorted from PBMCs, collected less than 13 days after vaccination. The genes are TRBV19 and TRBJ2-5; tentative D call: TRBD1 (5 bases). The CDR3 spells CASSSTTDTYQETQYF. The CDR3 region has the DNA TGTGCCAGTAGTTCCACGACAGACACGTACCAAGAGACCCAGTACTTC.